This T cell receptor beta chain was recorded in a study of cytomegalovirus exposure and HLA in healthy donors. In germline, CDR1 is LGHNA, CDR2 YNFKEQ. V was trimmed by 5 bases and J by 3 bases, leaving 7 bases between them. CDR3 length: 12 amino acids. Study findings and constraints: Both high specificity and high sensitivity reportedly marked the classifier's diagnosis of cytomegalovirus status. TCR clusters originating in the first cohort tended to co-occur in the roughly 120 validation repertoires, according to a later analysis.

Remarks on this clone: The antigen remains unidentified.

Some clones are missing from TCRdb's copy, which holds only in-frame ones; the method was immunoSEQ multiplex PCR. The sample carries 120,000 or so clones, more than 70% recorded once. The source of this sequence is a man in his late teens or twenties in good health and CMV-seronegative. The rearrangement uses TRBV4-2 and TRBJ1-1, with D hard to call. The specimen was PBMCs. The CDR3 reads CASSIRDTEAFF. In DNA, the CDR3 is TGTGCCAGCAGCATCCGGGACACTGAAGCTTTCTTT.